Listed below are T cell receptor beta chains from one sample, sequenced in a study of T-cell memory formation after mild COVID-19. One entry per CDR3 protein results from TCRdb running MiXCR on the 5' RACE reads. Of 550,000 to 700,000 distinct CDR3 sequences in the sample, about 20% were seen once. Sequencing was done on a sample of PBMCs or a T cell subset sorted from them (not recorded which). Every receptor here comes from an adult woman who had mild COVID-19 (a few samples of this study predate the infection). Cell type and time point are not known. Both conserved end residues are part of each CDR3. The order of the fields is V gene, clone size, CDR3 length, D gene, CDR3 protein. The D gene is left open where the match is weak. Not every row has a clone size; where given, it reads once, few, many or a size class.

V gene: TRBV7-2
clone size: many
CDR3 length: 16
D gene: NA
CDR3 protein: CASSLYHGTRHYEQYF

V gene: TRBV20-1
clone size: few
CDR3 length: 15
D gene: NA
CDR3 protein: CSARVTGRYSYEQYF

V gene: TRBV7-7
clone size: few
CDR3 length: 15
D gene: TRBD2
CDR3 protein: CASSPWTSGWETQYF

V gene: TRBV6-6
clone size: few
CDR3 length: 16
D gene: NA
CDR3 protein: CASTYGQGRTYQPQHF

V gene: TRBV6-5
clone size: NA
CDR3 length: 15
D gene: TRBD1
CDR3 protein: CASRPLRGSDYGYTF

V gene: TRBV4-2
clone size: few
CDR3 length: 17
D gene: TRBD2
CDR3 protein: CASSLGTSGRPYNEQFF

V gene: TRBV10-3
clone size: few
CDR3 length: 13
D gene: NA
CDR3 protein: CAIGDKWGLEQYF

V gene: TRBV30
clone size: few
CDR3 length: 14
D gene: NA
CDR3 protein: CAWSVIRYTGELFF

V gene: TRBV29-1
clone size: once
CDR3 length: 13
D gene: NA
CDR3 protein: CSVARGGNQPQHF

V gene: TRBV4-2
clone size: NA
CDR3 length: 17
D gene: TRBD1
CDR3 protein: CASSRAVQDRVYNEQFF

V gene: TRBV5-1
clone size: NA
CDR3 length: 17
D gene: NA
CDR3 protein: CASSLLGRGNYNSPLHF